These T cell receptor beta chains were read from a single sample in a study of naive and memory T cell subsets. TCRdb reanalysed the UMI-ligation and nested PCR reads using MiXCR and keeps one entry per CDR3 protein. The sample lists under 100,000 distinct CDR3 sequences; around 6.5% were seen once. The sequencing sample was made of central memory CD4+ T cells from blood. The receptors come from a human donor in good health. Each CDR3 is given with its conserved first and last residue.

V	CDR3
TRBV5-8	CASSFYLTARGTGELFF
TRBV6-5	CASSYSHSGGEKLFF
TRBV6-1	CASSEVSRAGGYNEQFF
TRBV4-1	CASSQEGGGGAKNIQYF
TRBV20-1	CSARRQELGTEAFF
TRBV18	CASSPTDSLDYGYTF
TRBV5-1	CASSLGSGRNTDTQYF
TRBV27	CASSSGFVGADTQYF
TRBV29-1	CSVVGEAYEQYF
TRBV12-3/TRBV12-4	CASSLHHSPLHF
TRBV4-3	CASSQENWVTGADFYGYTF
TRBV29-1	CSVSSPGNYNEQFF
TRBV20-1	CSDTGLARATDTQYF
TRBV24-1	CATSGPASGSYEQYF
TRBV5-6	CASSLLSGTYNEQFF
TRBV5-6	CASSFTLGLAGRRETQYF
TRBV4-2	CASSQTYLETQYF
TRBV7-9	CASSSRSGQGGTEAFF
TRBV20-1	CSARGRASRFF
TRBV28	CASSSGNEQFF
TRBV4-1	CASSQGTGVSYTEAFF
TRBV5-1	CASSPRTSGFNTDTQYF
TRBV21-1	CASSKGPFQETQYF
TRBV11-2	CASSLGNSWTTEFF
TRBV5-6	CASSLVGQHYSGANVLTF
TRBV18	CASSPGDSQGYTF
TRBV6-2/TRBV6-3	CASRLTGVPNQPQHF
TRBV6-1	CASSEVMGGTEAFF
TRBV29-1	CSVYWKNNEQFF
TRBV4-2	CASSQAASTDTQYF
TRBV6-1	CASSENGQGPYEQYF
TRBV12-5	CASGSDGNRIQPQHF
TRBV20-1	CSAIDGGALGTQYF
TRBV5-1	CASSPDGGHQPQHF
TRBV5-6	CASSLYLQGYYGYTF
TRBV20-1	CSALYPRQGDRWDTQYF
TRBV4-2	CASSQEQGRVTEAFF
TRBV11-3	CASSLSRQMNTEAFF
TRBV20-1	CSARLDRGTGELFF
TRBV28	CASSLSGTGLSYEQYF
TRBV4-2	CASSRREGSGNTIYF
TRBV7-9	CATEGVYYGYTF
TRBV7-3	CASSLILSTEAFF
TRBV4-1	CASSQAQAGYEQYF
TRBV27	CASSPPQGWIGTDTQYF
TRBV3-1	CASSQGTSSGNTIYF
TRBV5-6	CASSYTQGKVKNIQYF